Given below is one T cell receptor (beta chain) in context. There is no known antigen for this receptor. No much larger clone is present one base from it, and per-base qualities are unavailable. This specimen comes from a study of blood T cell repertoires in COVID-19 (dated by TCRdb to the early 2020s). In terms of the full investigation: Samples covering the acute and convalescent phases of COVID-19 were provided by collaborators in the United States, Italy and Spain. The prospective study material was composed of cDNA or gDNA derived from T cells, B-cell-depleted T cells, or PBMCs. The samples were drawn from two sources: the first 160 participants of the ongoing ImmuneRACE study, and 1,000 to 1,500 subjects contributed by 6 global collaborators. A de-identified subject ID, COVID-19 status, age in years and sex were almost always included in the sample metadata. A freely available public database, intended as a resource for researchers studying the immune response to SARS-CoV-2, is where the repertoires were released. Subjects who had been exposed to COVID-19, were actively infected with it, or had recovered from it provided the deeply sampled blood TCRbeta repertoires that made up the dataset. Where HLA class I and class II types were available, the types were taken from metadata supplied by the sample provider, not from assay-based typing.

TCRbeta CDR3 regions were amplified from genomic DNA by means of the immunoSEQ Assay, a bias-controlled multiplex PCR. On the authors' methods: The number of nucleated cells in each sample was estimated from the amplification of reference gene primers within the assay. Sequence reads were collapsed and filtered to measure the absolute abundance of every unique TCRbeta CDR3 rearrangement. For each sample, productive Simpson clonality was calculated as the square root of Simpson's diversity index across productive rearrangements. TCRdb obtained this table from immuneACCESS and retained in-frame rearrangements with V and J assigned. These tables miss some clones; where compared with another copy, unresolved V genes account for less than half of the shortfall, and the remainder is unexplained. D and trimming come from the DNA, and the V and J calls and clone size come from that table. The sample table shows around 46,000 clones, and roughly nine tenths are seen once. Together, the top ten hold approximately 3.1% of the sample.

Enrolling through a virtual design, the prospective study's participants ranged in age from roughly 18 to 89 years and lived across 20 to 25 United States geographic areas. In the prospective study, cohorts were assigned on the basis of participant-reported clinical history obtained from a screening survey and a study questionnaire. Recovered participants in ImmuneRACE Cohort 3 were defined as having two consecutive negative NP/OP PCR tests, clearance from a healthcare professional, or resolution of symptoms. Each participant in the prospective study had whole blood, serum and a nasopharyngeal or oropharyngeal swab collected by mobile phlebotomists. Over a 2-month period, participants in the prospective study had the option of providing additional blood draws and questionnaires. Before DNA extraction, prospective study blood samples were shipped either frozen or at room temperature. General findings and caveats noted by the study authors: Clinical and demographic metadata were provided uncurated, with the amount varying by source and participant.

V drops 1 base and J drops 0 bases, leaving 7 bases in between. According to the germline V gene, CDR1 reads SGHTS and CDR2 reads YDEGEE. Including cysteine and phenylalanine, the CDR3 has 14 amino acids. Here the CDR3 DNA is all that survives: 42 bases in frame from base 1. The V and J segments used are TRBV5-8 and TRBJ1-2; too little of a D gene remains to name it. This TCR derives from a woman aged 45-65 years who had recovered from COVID-19. Sequences were obtained from PBMCs or T cells enriched from blood (not recorded which). CDR3 loop: CASSLSPANYGYTF. The bases are TGTGCCAGCAGCTTGTCCCCAGCTAACTATGGCTACACCTTC.